This T cell receptor (beta chain) emerged from a study of blood T cell repertoires in COVID-19 (dated by TCRdb to the early 2020s). With regard to the full study: The collaborator samples originated in the United States, Italy and Spain and spanned the acute and convalescent phases of COVID-19. The material from the prospective study consisted of cDNA or gDNA derived from T cells, B-cell-depleted T cells, or PBMCs. Subjects who had been exposed to COVID-19, were actively infected with it, or had recovered from it provided the deeply sampled blood TCRbeta repertoires that made up the dataset. The repertoires were released in a freely available public database meant as a resource for research on the immune response to SARS-CoV-2. Samples were obtained from the ongoing ImmuneRACE study (first 160 participants) and from 950 to 1,500 subjects provided by 6 global collaborators. The sample metadata nearly always contained a de-identified subject ID, COVID-19 status, age in years and sex. Where available, HLA class I and class II types were taken from metadata supplied by the sample provider and were not determined by assay-based typing.

Concerning this clone: It lacks a known antigen. Within one base of it there is no much larger clone, and no base qualities were kept.

At one collaborating source in Seattle, patients were enrolled during active infection and were followed longitudinally through the course of disease. Collaborating institutions collected whole blood in K2EDTA tubes following their own protocols. For TCRbeta analysis, collaborators shipped samples in one of three forms: frozen whole blood, isolated PBMCs, or DNA extracted from either of those sample types. The germline V end is reduced by 2 bases and the J end by 3 bases; junction bases left unmatched: 4. CDR1 and CDR2 are drawn from the germline V gene (reference sequence): MNHNY, SVGAGI. The CDR3 goes from the cysteine to the phenylalanine over 14 residues. The only DNA kept is the CDR3, 42 bases in frame from the first base. Results and caveats for the whole study, not just this receptor: The quantity of clinical and demographic metadata differed by source and by participant and was supplied without curation.

TCRbeta CDR3 regions were amplified from genomic DNA by means of the immunoSEQ Assay, a bias-controlled multiplex PCR. As for the original processing: Within the assay, amplification of reference gene primers was used to estimate how many nucleated cells each sample contained. To quantify the absolute abundance of each unique TCRbeta CDR3 rearrangement, sequence reads were collapsed and filtered. Productive Simpson clonality was computed per sample as the square root of Simpson's diversity index over productive rearrangements. TCRdb limited this immuneACCESS table to in-frame rearrangements with V and J called. A share of clones is missing; checked studies link under half to unresolved V genes, and the rest is unexplained. The V and J calls and clone size come from that table; D and trimming were worked out from the DNA. The table for this sample lists hundreds of thousands of clones; about 88% of them were counted only once. The biggest ten clones account for just under 7.5% of the sample.

This sequence was found in an older woman with COVID-19, enrolled during active disease. The sequence links TRBV6-6 to TRBJ2-7, and TRBD1 aligns with 7 junction nucleotides. The sample was peripheral blood. CDR3 protein: CASSYGQARYEQYF. The bases read TGTGCCAGCAGTTACGGACAGGCCCGCTACGAGCAGTACTTC.